The clone carrying this TCR beta chain was counted once. Other DNA sequences of this sample code for an identical CDR3. This sample is drawn from a study of blood T cell repertoires in COVID-19. Across the study: Acute and convalescent COVID-19 specimens originated in the United States, Italy and Spain. From T cells, B-cell-depleted T cells, or PBMCs came the material, which was cDNA or gDNA.

In the original analysis: Researchers report that nucleated cell counts were estimated from reference gene primer amplification. Sequencing used immunoSEQ multiplex PCR; TCRdb keeps in-frame clones, though not all of them. Clonal size and the V and J genes are those of that table, whereas D and trimming came from the DNA. The repertoire consists of approximately 170,000 clones, with under 80% occurring once and the leading ten covering under 3.5%. Germline V CDR1 and CDR2: MDHEN, SYDVKM. The CDR3 loop spans 12 amino acids. The junction had 3 bases not matched to a gene; V was cut back by 9 bases and J by 6 bases.

The sequenced sample was peripheral blood. The sequence came from a woman aged 80 or over with acute or convalescent COVID-19. The rearrangement uses TRBV28 and TRBJ1-5; 9 nucleotides agree with TRBD1. This chain's CDR3 is CASTGGGQPQHF. The CDR3 region has the DNA TGTGCCAGTACAGGGGGCGGTCAGCCCCAGCATTTT.